What follows are 7 T cell receptor beta chains derived from one specimen sequenced in a study of T cell clonotyping in hematopoietic cell transplantation. Method: immunoSEQ multiplex PCR; TCRdb's copy keeps in-frame clones and lacks some. The top ten clones hold 8.5% of a sample with fewer than 11,000 clones, roughly 79% of them seen once. The starting material was PBMCs, obtained 30 days after allogeneic stem cell transplant. These receptors were taken from a female patient in her 40s who had an allogeneic stem cell transplant from a related donor, so T cells may come from the graft donor. Some clones in this sample may be carry-over from other donors' samples.

This chain joins TRBV10-3 and TRBJ1-2; a possible D gene is TRBD1 (5 bases). The CDR3 sequence is 16 residues long. Deletions cut 10 bases from V and 3 bases from J, with 24 bases between. CDR1 ENHRY and CDR2 SYGVKD come from the germline V gene. As DNA, the CDR3 is TGTGCCAGCAGCCGGGGCACGCGGGGTTCCGACTATGGCTACACCTTC. Its protein is CASSRGTRGSDYGYTF.

The chain is built from TRBV27 and TRBJ2-1; D might be TRBD1 (5 bases). Trimming removed 3 bases at V and 4 bases at J, with 10 bases between. The CDR3 spans 14 residues. Germline V gene sequence: CDR1 MNHEY, CDR2 SMNVEV (reference sequence). CDR3 in amino acids: CASSFRQLYNEQFF. CDR3 coding DNA: TGTGCCAGCAGTTTTAGACAGCTATACAATGAGCAGTTCTTC.

The rearrangement joins TRBV19 to TRBJ2-7; 7 bases are shared with TRBD2. CDR3 length: 14 amino acids. The V gene's germline CDR1 is LNHDA and CDR2 SQIVND (reference sequence). The V segment lost 8 bases and the J segment 3 bases; nucleotides outside the gene matches: 10. The chain's CDR3 is CASRASSGIYEQYF. CDR3 DNA sequence: TGTGCCAGTCGGGCGTCGAGCGGGATCTACGAGCAGTACTTC.

The CDR3 DNA is TGTGCCAGCAGCTTGCGGGACAGTCATGGCTACACCTTC. Translation gives CASSLRDSHGYTF. J is TRBJ1-2 and V is TRBV11-3; 7 nucleotides match TRBD1. This CDR3 is built from 13 residues. The V segment lost 3 bases and the J segment 6 bases; nucleotides outside the gene matches: 4. CDR1 is SGHNT, CDR2 YENEEA, per germline.

The CDR3 DNA is TGTGCCAGCAGCGTAGGCGGGAGTCGGGATGAGCAGTTCTTC. Translated, it gives CASSVGGSRDEQFF. This rearrangement joins TRBV9 to TRBJ2-1; 7 nucleotides line up with TRBD2. The germline gives CDR1 SGDLS, CDR2 YYNGEE. Trimming cost V 0 bases and J 8 bases; bases outside gene matches: 5. This CDR3 comprises 14 residues. The complete variable domain, with remaining parts taken from reference TRBV9 and TRBJ2-1, reads DSGVTQTPKHLITATGQRVTLRCSPRSGDLSVYWYQQSLDQGLQFLIQYYNGEERAKGNILERFSAQQFPDLHSELNLSSLELGDSALYFCASSVGGSRDEQFFGPGTRLTVL.

The chain's CDR3 is CASSPDIYYGYTF. In DNA, the CDR3 is TGTGCCAGCAGCCCTGACATTTACTATGGCTACACCTTC. The chain employs TRBV5-6 and TRBJ1-2, with D unclear. From germline, CDR1 is SGHDT and CDR2 YYEEEE. The CDR3 sequence is 13 residues long. V was shortened by 4 bases and J by 3 bases, with 10 bases between the two germline ends.

This chain links TRBV11-2 with TRBJ1-2; TRBD1 matches at 8 bases. V lost 5 bases to trimming and J lost 8 bases; unmatched junction nucleotides: 10. This CDR3 has 14 residues. In germline, CDR1 is SGHAT, CDR2 FQNNGV. The CDR3 sequence is CASSVSGGAYGYTF. The DNA for the CDR3 is TGTGCCAGCAGCGTATCAGGGGGCGCTTACGGCTACACCTTC.